Shown below are 21 T cell receptor beta chains from a single sample sequenced in a study of shared clonotypes between healthy human individuals. The method was immunoSEQ multiplex PCR; TCRdb's version includes in-frame clones alone and lacks a portion of them. The table includes some 2,000,000 clones, almost 96% detected once. Material: naive CD4+ T cells sorted from blood. Described subset: CD45RA+ positively selected. The receptors were sampled from a man aged 18 to 30 in good health.

The genes are TRBV6-6 and TRBJ2-3; D is unclear. Germline CDR1 and CDR2: MNHNY and SVGAGI (reference sequence). Trimming stripped 2 bases from V and 4 bases from J, with 16 bases between. The CDR3 is made up of 16 amino acids. Here the CDR3 reads CASSYRWPGGADTQYF. The CDR3 region has the DNA TGTGCCAGCAGTTACCGGTGGCCGGGCGGAGCAGATACGCAGTATTTT.

V usage is TRBV7-2 and J usage is TRBJ2-5; TRBD1 might be the D (6 bases). CDR3 length: 15 residues. V was cut by 4 bases and J by 2 bases, with 14 bases left in between. Germline CDR1 SGHTA, CDR2 FQGNSA. The CDR3 DNA is TGTGCCAGCAGCTGGGCAGACAGGAGACAAGAGACCCAGTACTTC. It encodes CASSWADRRQETQYF. Variable domain in full (rest from reference TRBV7-2 and TRBJ2-5): GAGVSQSPSNKVTEKGKDVELRCDPISGHTALYWYRQSLGQGLEFLIYFQGNSAPDKSGLPSDRFSAERTGGSVSTLTIQRTQQEDSAVYLCASSWADRRQETQYFGPGTRLLVL.

The count of this clone is one. The V call is TRBV4-1, the J call TRBJ1-4; D is unresolved. The CDR3 sequence is 15 residues long. Trimming took off 3 bases at V and 8 bases at J, with 16 bases between the two ends. Germline V gene sequence: CDR1 MGHRA, CDR2 YSYEKL. The CDR3 sequence: CASSQLFGTREKLFF. Written as DNA, the CDR3 is TGCGCCAGCAGCCAGTTATTCGGCACGCGGGAAAAACTGTTTTTT.

The chain links TRBV27 to TRBJ1-2; perhaps TRBD1 as D (5 bases). The germline gives CDR1 MNHEY, CDR2 SMNVEV (reference sequence). Trimming cost V 7 bases and J 4 bases, with 10 bases left between them. There are 12 residues in the CDR3. The CDR3 region has the DNA TGTGCCAGCAAATCCGGGGCCTATGGCTACACCTTC. It specifies CASKSGAYGYTF.

CDR3 nucleotide sequence: TGCAGCGTTGCCGCTCGGGGATTGACTAAAGCTTTCTTT. It codes for CSVAARGLTKAFF. This chain links TRBV29-1 with TRBJ1-1; D gene ambiguous. CDR1 and CDR2 from the germline V gene are SQVTM and ANQGSEA. V was pared by 4 bases and J by 9 bases, with 18 bases between. The CDR3 has 13 amino acids.

The chain recombines TRBV30 with TRBJ1-2; a possible D gene is TRBD1 (5 bases). Germline values: CDR1 GTSNPN, CDR2 SVGIG (reference sequence). Trimming took off 3 bases at V and 4 bases at J, with 15 bases between the two ends. This CDR3 spans 14 amino acids. The CDR3 spells CAWRGTSGSYGYTF. The CDR3 DNA sequence: TGTGCCTGGAGAGGGACCTCGGGGAGCTATGGCTACACCTTC.

The V call is TRBV25-1, the J call TRBJ2-5; TRBD1 aligns across 9 bases. Germline loops: CDR1 MGHDK, CDR2 SYGVNS. Trimming cost V 8 bases and J 2 bases; bases outside gene matches: 3. The CDR3 runs to 13 residues. The CDR3 reads CASGDRAQETQYF. Written as DNA, the CDR3 is TGTGCCAGCGGGGACAGGGCACAAGAGACCCAGTACTTC.

CDR3: CASSDPGRPNEQFF. DNA of the CDR3: TGCGCCAGCAGCGACCCTGGACGCCCTAATGAGCAGTTCTTC. This chain uses TRBV5-1 with TRBJ2-1, with D uncertain. Trimming cost V 4 bases and J 7 bases, with 15 bases left between them. The CDR3 covers 14 residues. CDR1 and CDR2 from the germline V gene are SGHRS and YFSETQ.

The chain carries TRBV18 and TRBJ1-4; D is ambiguous. Germline CDR1 and CDR2: KGHSH and LQKENI. CDR3 length equals 14 residues. Trimming took off 8 bases at V and 0 bases at J, with 10 bases between the two ends. CDR3 nucleotide sequence: TGTGCCAGCGCTGAAGGAGCAACTAATGAAAAACTGTTTTTT. It yields the protein CASAEGATNEKLFF.

The chain couples TRBV5-1 to TRBJ2-7; maybe TRBD2 (5 bases). Germline V gene sequence: CDR1 SGHRS, CDR2 YFSETQ. The CDR3 spans 15 residues. V lost 0 bases to trimming and J lost 1 base, with 11 bases between them. For the CDR3, the DNA is TGCGCCAGCAGCTTGGCCCCTAGCAGTTCCTACGAGCAGTACTTC. Translation: CASSLAPSSSYEQYF.

The J gene is TRBJ2-4, the V gene TRBV30; no clear D. The CDR3 is made up of 15 amino acids. The ends were cut back, 0 bases at V and 5 bases at J, with 14 bases in the middle. Per germline, CDR1 GTSNPN and CDR2 SVGIG (reference sequence). Written as DNA, the CDR3 is TGTGCCTGGAGTGTAGGGCTTTCAAGTGAAAACATTCAGTACTTC. Residues: CAWSVGLSSENIQYF.

This chain joins TRBV5-1 and TRBJ2-6; D is unclear. The V gene's germline CDR1 is SGHRS and CDR2 YFSETQ. This CDR3 is 15 amino acids long. The V end was cut by 4 bases, the J end by 2 bases, with 10 bases between. CDR3 region: CASSIEQTGANVLTF. CDR3 sequence (DNA): TGCGCCAGCAGCATTGAACAGACTGGGGCCAACGTCCTGACTTTC. Full variable domain (missing parts from reference TRBV5-1 and TRBJ2-6): KAGVTQTPRYLIKTRGQQVTLSCSPISGHRSVSWYQQTPGQGLQFLFEYFSETQRNKGNFPGRFSGRQFSNSRSEMNVSTLELGDSALYLCASSIEQTGANVLTFGAGSRLTVL.

The genes are TRBV11-2 and TRBJ1-1, with 7 bases fitting TRBD1. Trimming removed 5 bases from V and 6 bases from J; junction bases left unmatched: 9. This CDR3 comprises 14 residues. Germline V CDR1 and CDR2: SGHAT, FQNNGV. The CDR3 loop reads CASSRDRVGAEAFF. CDR3 DNA sequence: TGTGCCAGCAGCCGCGACAGGGTCGGGGCTGAAGCTTTCTTT.

V usage is TRBV27 and J usage is TRBJ2-7; 9 nucleotides align to TRBD1. CDR3 length equals 16 residues. Germline lookup yields CDR1 MNHEY and CDR2 SMNVEV (reference sequence). With V trimmed by 0 bases and J by 6 bases, 9 bases remained unmatched. This CDR3 reads CASSLSTPETGGEQYF. CDR3 DNA sequence: TGTGCCAGCAGTTTATCCACACCCGAGACAGGGGGCGAGCAGTACTTC.

This chain links TRBV7-3 with TRBJ2-7; D is undetermined. In germline, CDR1 is SGHTA, CDR2 FQGTGA. The V end lost 5 bases, the J end lost 0 bases, and 17 bases lay between the germline ends. This CDR3 spans 16 amino acids. CDR3 protein: CASSPYHQPGSYEQYF. The CDR3 DNA sequence: TGTGCCAGCAGCCCCTACCACCAACCCGGCTCCTACGAGCAGTACTTC.

The chain uses TRBV2 and TRBJ2-6, with D unresolved. Trimming took off 8 bases at V and 0 bases at J, with 2 bases between the two ends. The CDR3 extends over 12 amino acids. Germline V CDR1 and CDR2: SNHLY, FYNNEI. CDR3 loop: CASLSGANVLTF. The CDR3 coding sequence is TGTGCCAGCCTCTCTGGGGCCAACGTCCTGACTTTC.

The chain has TRBV7-8 and TRBJ2-2, with 7 bases fitting TRBD1. CDR1 SGHVS and CDR2 FQNEAQ come from the germline V gene. After removal of 3 bases from V and 0 bases from J, the junction contained 1 base not matched to a gene. The CDR3 spans 15 residues. CDR3 nucleotides: TGTGCCAGCAGCTTTACAGGGGCGAACACCGGGGAGCTGTTTTTT. As protein: CASSFTGANTGELFF. Together with reference TRBV7-8 and TRBJ2-2, the CDR3 gives the full variable domain: GAGVSQSPRYKVAKRGQDVALRCDPISGHVSLFWYQQALGQGPEFLTYFQNEAQLDKSGLPSDRFFAERPEGSVSTLKIQRTQQEDSAVYLCASSFTGANTGELFFGEGSRLTVL.

The CDR3 reads CASSQAAGFMNTEAFF. As DNA, the CDR3 is TGTGCCAGCAGCCAAGCCGCAGGCTTTATGAACACTGAAGCTTTCTTT. The chain employs TRBV14 and TRBJ1-1; D not resolved. The CDR3 totals 16 residues. Per germline, CDR1 SGHDN and CDR2 FVKESK. V shed 1 base and J shed 0 bases, with 12 bases lying between them.

With respect to this clone: This specimen includes other DNA sequences encoding the same CDR3. The rearrangement links TRBV7-6 to TRBJ2-7; no clear D gene. The length of the CDR3 is 13 residues. V dropped 1 base and J dropped 3 bases, with 7 bases sitting between them. Germline loops: CDR1 SGHVS, CDR2 FNYEAQ. CDR3: CASSLDGGYEQYF. For the CDR3, the DNA is TGTGCCAGCAGCTTAGACGGCGGCTACGAGCAGTACTTC.

The chain joins TRBV29-1 to TRBJ1-1; D unclear. The ends were cut back, 7 bases at V and 1 base at J, with 10 bases in the middle. From germline, CDR1 is SQVTM and CDR2 ANQGSEA. This CDR3 region has 12 residues. The CDR3 coding sequence is TGCAGCGCTGTCCGGCAGAACACTGAAGCTTTCTTT. It specifies CSAVRQNTEAFF.

V usage is TRBV6-1 and J usage is TRBJ1-3, with 9 positions matching TRBD1. In germline, CDR1 is MNHNS, CDR2 SASEGT. The V segment lost 7 bases and the J segment 8 bases; nucleotides outside the gene matches: 12. The CDR3 loop spans 15 amino acids. The CDR3 DNA is TGTGCCAGCACCCAACCGGGACAGGGTCGAGACACCATATATTTT. Its protein is CASTQPGQGRDTIYF.